A selection of T cell receptor beta chains follows, all from one sample in a study of blood T cell repertoires in COVID-19. This table comes from immunoSEQ multiplex PCR, and its TCRdb copy is limited to in-frame clones, with some not included. This sample has approximately 280,000 clones, with roughly 85% found just once. Sequenced input: PBMCs or T cells enriched from blood (not recorded which). The receptors were sampled from a woman in her thirties or forties who had recovered from COVID-19. CDR3s include the opening cysteine and the closing phenylalanine or tryptophan. Fields, in order: V gene, D gene, J gene, clone size, CDR3 DNA, CDR3 protein. A D gene is named only where the DNA matches it firmly. Clone size appears in some rows only: once, few, many, or a class for an expanded clone.

TRBV7-2	TRBD2	TRBJ2-7	.	TGTGCCAGCAGCCCTTCTAGCGGAATTCCCTACGAGCAGTACTTC	CASSPSSGIPYEQYF
TRBV18	.	TRBJ2-3	once	TGTGCCAGCTCCCTCGGACTATCTAGCACAGATACGCAGTATTTT	CASSLGLSSTDTQYF
TRBV5-4	TRBD1	TRBJ2-7	.	TGTGCCAGCAGCGATCAACAGGGGACCTACGAGCAGTACTTC	CASSDQQGTYEQYF
TRBV11-2	TRBD2	TRBJ2-5	.	TGTGCCAGCAGCTTAGATAGTCAGGCGGGGGGGCCGGGAGAGACCCAGTACTTC	CASSLDSQAGGPGETQYF
TRBV7-9	.	TRBJ2-7	.	TGTGCCAGCAGCTCACCGGCAGGGTCCTACGAGCAGTACTTC	CASSSPAGSYEQYF
TRBV18	.	TRBJ1-1	.	TGTGCCAGCTCACCCCCGGGACAACTGGAAGCTTTCTTT	CASSPPGQLEAFF
TRBV27	.	TRBJ1-1	.	TGTGCCAGCAGTCATAACCCAGGCATGAACACTGAAGCTTTCTTT	CASSHNPGMNTEAFF
TRBV7-2	.	TRBJ2-5	.	TGTGCCAGCAGCTTCAATTTCCAAGAGACCCAGTACTTC	CASSFNFQETQYF
TRBV28	TRBD2	TRBJ2-1	.	TGTGCCAGCAGTCCGAACCTAGCGGGAGGGGGTGAGCAGTTCTTC	CASSPNLAGGGEQFF
TRBV7-3	.	TRBJ2-2	.	TGTGCCAGCAGCCGCTACGATCGGTCCACCGGGGAGCTGTTTTTT	CASSRYDRSTGELFF
TRBV28	.	TRBJ1-1	.	TGTGCCAGCAGTTCCCCCGGTTTCTTATCATTGAACACTGAAGCTTTCTTT	CASSSPGFLSLNTEAFF
TRBV3-1/TRBV3-2	TRBD2	TRBJ2-1	once	TGTGCCAGCAGCCCTAGCGGGAGGCCTCAACTATACAATGAGCAGTTCTTC	CASSPSGRPQLYNEQFF
TRBV4-2	.	TRBJ1-2	.	TGTGCCAGCAGCCCATCACGGGTGTTAGGCTATGGCTACACCTTC	CASSPSRVLGYGYTF
TRBV19	TRBD2	TRBJ2-7	.	TGTGCCAGTAGCAACGCCGGGACTACGTACTACGAGCAGTACTTC	CASSNAGTTYYEQYF
TRBV7-6	.	TRBJ2-5	.	TGTGCCAGTTCCCGGGGTCACCAAGAGACCCAGTACTTC	CASSRGHQETQYF
TRBV19	TRBD1	TRBJ1-1	.	TGTGCCAGTAGTGTCGACAGGGGCCCGAACACTGAAGCTTTCTTT	CASSVDRGPNTEAFF
TRBV7-9	TRBD2	TRBJ2-1	.	TGTGCCAGCAGTCTGTGGACTAGCGGGAGAGGGGACTACAATGAGCAGTTCTTC	CASSLWTSGRGDYNEQFF
TRBV2	.	TRBJ1-2	.	TGTGCCAGCAGCCCCTCAGATGGCTACACCTTC	CASSPSDGYTF
TRBV7-2	.	TRBJ2-7	.	TGTGCCAGCAGCCCGCTGGGGGGAGGGGGGGGGTACGAGCAGTACTTC	CASSPLGGGGGYEQYF
TRBV19	.	TRBJ2-7	.	TGTGCCAGTAGTATAGGTCTAAGGGGTACCTACGAGCAGTACTTC	CASSIGLRGTYEQYF
TRBV19	.	TRBJ2-1	.	TGTGCCAGTAGTATGGGGGCGGGAGCGCCCAATGAGCAGTTCTTC	CASSMGAGAPNEQFF
TRBV27	.	TRBJ2-3	.	TGTGCCAGCAGCTGGAGGCGGGCCACAGATACGCAGTATTTT	CASSWRRATDTQYF
TRBV7-6	TRBD2	TRBJ2-7	many	TGTGCCAGCAGCCCTAGACTAGCGGGATCAACCTACGAGCAGTACTTC	CASSPRLAGSTYEQYF
TRBV6-1	.	TRBJ2-4	.	TGTGCCAGCAGTGAATGGAGGGTTTTAGCCAAAAACATTCAGTACTTC	CASSEWRVLAKNIQYF
TRBV28	.	TRBJ2-2	few	TGTGCCAGCAGTTTACCGCAGTTGAACACCGGGGAGCTGTTTTTT	CASSLPQLNTGELFF
TRBV18	TRBD2	TRBJ2-1	.	TGTGCCAGCTCACCACCAGGCCTAGCGGGAGGTAGGGGTGAGCAGTTCTTC	CASSPPGLAGGRGEQFF
TRBV2	.	TRBJ2-1	.	TGTGCCAGCAAAACGGACAGTGAGCATTTCTTC	CASKTDSEHFF
TRBV28	.	TRBJ2-1	.	TGTGCCAGCAGTTCGGGCGACCCCCCGGGAAATGAGCAGTTCTTC	CASSSGDPPGNEQFF
TRBV7-8	TRBD2	TRBJ2-1	.	TGTGCCAGCAGCTTAATGGGAAAGAGACTAGCGGGAGTCGGAGAGCAGTTCTTC	CASSLMGKRLAGVGEQFF
TRBV6-6	.	TRBJ1-3	.	TGTGCCAGCAGTTCGGGGGCTGGAAACACCATATATTTT	CASSSGAGNTIYF
TRBV29-1	.	TRBJ2-1	.	TGCAGCGTTGTTCGGGATGAGCAGTTCTTC	CSVVRDEQFF
TRBV27	.	TRBJ1-2	.	TGTGCCAGCCGCACCGGGCAGGGAGGCTATGGCTACACCTTC	CASRTGQGGYGYTF
TRBV12-3/TRBV12-4	.	TRBJ1-5	.	TGTGCCAGCAGTTTGTCGGGGGATCAGCCCCAGCATTTT	CASSLSGDQPQHF
TRBV30	.	TRBJ1-5	.	TGTGCCTGGCAAGACAGCTATAGCAATCAGCCCCAGCATTTT	CAWQDSYSNQPQHF
TRBV5-1	.	TRBJ2-7	.	TGCGCCAGCAGCTTGGGGGGGCATTCTACTTACGAGCAGTACTTC	CASSLGGHSTYEQYF
TRBV7-2	.	TRBJ2-3	.	TGTGCCAGCAGCTTATCTCCCACGGCAGATACGCAGTATTTT	CASSLSPTADTQYF
TRBV5-6	TRBD1	TRBJ2-7	.	TGTGCCAGCAGCCGGAGACAGGGGTCCTACGAGCAGTACTTC	CASSRRQGSYEQYF
TRBV6-5	.	TRBJ1-3	.	TGTGCCAGCAGTTACCTCGGCGGCGGCACCATATATTTT	CASSYLGGGTIYF
TRBV19	.	TRBJ2-5	.	TGTGCCAGTAGTATAATTGGTTTCCAGGCACAAGAGACCCAGTACTTC	CASSIIGFQAQETQYF
TRBV18	.	TRBJ1-5	.	TGTGCCAGCTCACCAGAGAATTTAAGCAATCAGCCCCAGCATTTT	CASSPENLSNQPQHF
TRBV5-1	.	TRBJ2-6	.	TGCGCCAGCAGCTCGGACATCACCTCTGGGGCCAACGTCCTGACTTTC	CASSSDITSGANVLTF
TRBV30	.	TRBJ1-2	.	TGTGCCTCCTCGTGGGGGGCTAACTATGGCTACACCTTC	CASSWGANYGYTF
TRBV7-6	.	TRBJ2-7	.	TGTGCCAGCAGCTTAGATAGGGGAGAGCAGTACTTC	CASSLDRGEQYF
TRBV7-2	.	TRBJ2-7	.	TGTGCCAGCAGCTTACAAATGTTCTACGAGCAGTACTTC	CASSLQMFYEQYF
TRBV4-1	.	TRBJ2-6	.	TGCGCCAGCAGCCAAGAGGCGGGTTGGGGGGGCCTGATCTCTGGGGCCAACGTCCTGACTTTC	CASSQEAGWGGLISGANVLTF
TRBV28	.	TRBJ1-5	.	TGTGCCAGCGAAGGGACTAATAGCAATCAGCCCCAGCATTTT	CASEGTNSNQPQHF
TRBV28	.	TRBJ2-7	.	TGTGCCAGCAAGTCGGGGTCGGCACAGGGCCCCTACGAGCAGTACTTC	CASKSGSAQGPYEQYF
TRBV28	TRBD1	TRBJ2-5	.	TGTGCCACCCAGAGTCGGGACAGGGGGGTGGAGACCCAGTACTTC	CATQSRDRGVETQYF
TRBV5-4	.	TRBJ2-1	.	TGTGCCAGCAGCGCCCCGACTAGCCTAAGGGGGAATGAGCAGTTCTTC	CASSAPTSLRGNEQFF
TRBV6-5	.	TRBJ1-2	.	TGTGCCAGCAGTTCACAGGGTTTAAACTATGGCTACACCTTC	CASSSQGLNYGYTF
TRBV18	.	TRBJ2-7	once	TGTGCCAGCTCCCCTGTAGCGGCTCCGAGCCCCAACGAGCAGTACTTC	CASSPVAAPSPNEQYF
TRBV7-2	.	TRBJ2-5	.	TGTGCCAGCAGCTTAGGTCCAGTCCAAGAGACCCAGTACTTC	CASSLGPVQETQYF
TRBV27	.	TRBJ1-5	.	TGTGCCAGCCGCCCCCCCACGGGTCTTGTGCCCCAGCATTTT	CASRPPTGLVPQHF
TRBV19	.	TRBJ1-2	.	TGTGCCAGTAGTATAGCAGACAGAGATCTTGGCTACACCTTC	CASSIADRDLGYTF
TRBV9	.	TRBJ1-1	.	TGTGCCAGCGGGATTGAGGGAACTGAAGCTTTCTTT	CASGIEGTEAFF
TRBV11-2	TRBD1	TRBJ2-5	.	TGTGCCAGCAGCAGGGACAGGGGGCGTGAGACCCAGTACTTC	CASSRDRGRETQYF
TRBV19	.	TRBJ1-1	.	TGTGCCAGTAGTATACAGGAGAACACTGAAGCTTTCTTT	CASSIQENTEAFF
TRBV10-1	.	TRBJ2-5	.	TGCGCCAGCAGTGTGGAGCACCAAGAGACCCAGTACTTC	CASSVEHQETQYF
TRBV6-5	.	TRBJ1-5	.	TGTGCCAGCAAGAGAGACAATAGCAATCAGCCCCAGCATTTT	CASKRDNSNQPQHF